Below are 9 T cell receptor beta chains sequenced from a single sample in a study of blood T cell repertoires in COVID-19 (TCRdb year 2020). The library was obtained by the immunoSEQ multiplex PCR assay. The table was pulled from immuneACCESS by TCRdb, which kept in-frame rearrangements only. Such tables lose some clones; where checked, under half of the loss comes from unresolved V genes, and the rest has no known cause. Within this sample are about 210,000 clones, with 86% of them counted one time only. The ten top clones hold 4.5% to 5.5% of the sample. The sample comprised PBMCs or T cells enriched from blood (not recorded which). The receptor source for this set is a woman under 40 who had been exposed to COVID-19.

This rearrangement joins TRBV18 to TRBJ1-2; TRBD1 might be the D (5 bases). The germline gives CDR1 KGHSH, CDR2 LQKENI. V was shortened by 3 bases and J by 7 bases, with 6 bases between the two germline ends. This CDR3 is built from 11 residues. The CDR3 coding sequence is TGTGCCAGCTCACCGGGGGGTGGCTACACCTTC. Translation gives CASSPGGGYTF.

The sample holds one count of this clone. This chain joins TRBV27 and TRBJ1-5; maybe TRBD1 (5 bases). Germline CDR1 reads MNHEY; CDR2 reads SMNVEV (reference sequence). The V gene lost 5 bases and the J gene lost 8 bases, with 16 bases spanning the gap. The CDR3 is 14 amino acids. DNA of the CDR3: TGTGCCAGCAGTCTCCAGGGTGGGATCGAGCCCCAGCATTTT. Encoded protein: CASSLQGGIEPQHF.

V and J are TRBV2 and TRBJ1-1, with 11 bases identical to TRBD1. V shed 5 bases and J 4 bases; nucleotides not matched to a gene: 6. Germline V CDR1 and CDR2: SNHLY, FYNNEI. The CDR3 is 15 amino acids. The CDR3 region is CASSPGQGASTEAFF. CDR3 DNA sequence: TGTGCCAGCAGTCCAGGACAGGGGGCGAGCACTGAAGCTTTCTTT.

This clone was counted a few times. This chain links TRBV10-2 with TRBJ1-2; no firm D call. The ends were cut back, 4 bases at V and 4 bases at J, with 13 bases in the middle. Germline loops: CDR1 WSHSY, CDR2 SAAADI. The CDR3 spans 14 residues. In DNA form, the CDR3 reads TGCGCCAGCAGTGTCACAGACATCCGCTATGGCTACACCTTC. It encodes CASSVTDIRYGYTF.

This clone was detected only a few times. The rearrangement joins TRBV5-1 to TRBJ1-6; 9 nucleotides match TRBD1. The CDR3 sequence is 15 residues long. Losses at the gene ends were 0 bases for V and 10 bases for J; bases not matched to a gene: 5. Germline CDR1 and CDR2: SGHRS and YFSETQ. The CDR3 loop is CASSLAAGTGSPLHF. In nucleotides, the CDR3 is TGCGCCAGCAGCTTGGCCGCAGGGACAGGGTCACCCCTCCACTTT.

The chain links TRBV2 to TRBJ2-7; tentative D call: TRBD1 (6 bases). The CDR3 covers 14 residues. V was clipped by 7 bases and J by 0 bases, with 13 bases between them. The germline V gene has CDR1 SNHLY and CDR2 FYNNEI. CDR3 coding DNA: TGTGCCAGCAAGGGGGATTATATCTCCTACGAGCAGTACTTC. This sequence encodes CASKGDYISYEQYF. Based on the CDR3 plus reference TRBV2 and TRBJ2-7, the full variable domain is EPEVTQTPSHQVTQMGQEVILRCVPISNHLYFYWYRQILGQKVEFLVSFYNNEISEKSEIFDDQFSVERPDGSNFTLKIRSTKLEDSAMYFCASKGDYISYEQYFGPGTRLTVT.

This chain joins TRBV27 and TRBJ1-1; TRBD1 matches at 7 bases. The CDR3 has 13 amino acids. Looked up from germline, CDR1 is MNHEY and CDR2 is SMNVEV (reference sequence). The J segment lost 11 bases and the V segment lost 6 bases, leaving 12 bases of the junction unmatched. This CDR3 is CASRGNRGLGAFF. The CDR3 DNA follows: TGTGCCAGCAGGGGGAACAGGGGCCTCGGGGCTTTCTTT.

This clone was seen only a few times. This chain uses TRBV12-3 or TRBV12-4 with TRBJ1-2; D unresolved. CDR3 size: 12 residues. V lost 2 bases and J 4 bases, leaving 5 bases between the germline ends. CDR3 coding DNA: TGTGCCAGCAGTTTATGGCTCTATGGCTACACCTTC. It yields the protein CASSLWLYGYTF.

This clone is a singleton in its sample. The chain couples TRBV24-1 to TRBJ1-1; TRBD1 aligns across 9 bases. Germline loops: CDR1 KGHDR, CDR2 SFDVKD. Trimming at V came to 2 bases and at J to 3 bases, leaving 6 bases not matched to a gene. The CDR3 spans 16 residues. Here the CDR3 reads CATSDWDRVWDTEAFF. The CDR3 region has the DNA TGTGCCACCAGTGATTGGGACAGGGTATGGGACACTGAAGCTTTCTTT.